This T cell receptor beta chain stems from a study of shared clonotypes between healthy human individuals. Overall study context: The donors, two women and a few men, were aged 18 to 49.

CD8 cells regarded as naive lacked CD45RO, were positively chosen for CCR7, and omitted terminally differentiated effector memory CD45RA+ cells. The CDR3 sequence is 15 residues long. Germline CDR1 and CDR2: SGDLS and YYNGEE. Trimming took 2 bases from V and 9 from J; bases not matched to a gene: 11. The authors split each subset's genomic DNA evenly across several immunoSEQ plates. The method was immunoSEQ multiplex PCR; TCRdb's version includes in-frame clones alone and lacks a portion of them. The table records approximately 740,000 clones, about 92% of them present only once. The chain couples TRBV9 to TRBJ2-4; TRBD2 matches 7 bases. This receptor was taken from a man in his thirties or forties in good health. The specimen sequenced was naive CD8+ T cells sorted from blood. The CDR3 protein is CASSVAGEGYGIQYF. CDR3 bases: TGTGCCAGCAGCGTTGCGGGAGAAGGGTATGGCATTCAGTACTTC.